This T cell receptor beta chain originates from a study of shared clonotypes between healthy human individuals. A word on this clone: Its target is not known. The same CDR3 arises from other DNA sequences in this sample as well.

In germline, CDR1 is DFQATT, CDR2 SNEGSKA (reference sequence). V was clipped by 2 bases and J by 5 bases, with 3 bases between them. The CDR3 totals 10 residues. Study results and caveats: At large depth, rarefaction still showed sorted-subset sequencing to be incomplete. Among several donors, approximately 5.4% of naive CD4 clonotypes were found in common.

Profiling relied on immunoSEQ multiplex PCR, and the TCRdb table lists in-frame clones only, not all of them. The sample has some 2.1 million clones; roughly 94% are singletons. The TCR was taken from a man aged 18 to 35 in good health. This chain joins TRBV20-1 and TRBJ2-5; unclear D gene. Material: naive CD4+ T cells sorted from blood. The subset: CD45RA+ positively selected. CDR3 protein: CSARRETQYF. For the CDR3, the DNA is TGCAGTGCTAGACGCGAGACCCAGTACTTC.